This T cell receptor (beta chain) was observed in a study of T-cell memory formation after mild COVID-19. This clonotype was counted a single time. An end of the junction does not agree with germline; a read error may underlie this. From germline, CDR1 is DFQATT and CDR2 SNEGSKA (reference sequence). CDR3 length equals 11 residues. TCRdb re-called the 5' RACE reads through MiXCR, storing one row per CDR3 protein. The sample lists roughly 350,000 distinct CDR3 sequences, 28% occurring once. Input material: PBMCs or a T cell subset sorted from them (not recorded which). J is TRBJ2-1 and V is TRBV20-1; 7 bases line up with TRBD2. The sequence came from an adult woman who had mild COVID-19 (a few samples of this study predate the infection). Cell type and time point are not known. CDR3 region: CGGSSYNEQFF. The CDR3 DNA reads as TGTGGCGGGAGCTCCTACAATGAGCAGTTCTTC.